Included here is one T cell receptor beta chain sequence, with context. Its cognate antigen is unknown. This entry comes from a study of CD8 T cells in Susac syndrome. Overall study findings and caveats: The authors acknowledged that the study's TCR sequencing and HLA analysis involved relatively few individuals.

TCR beta sequences were obtained from blood CD8+ and CD4+ T cells. CD8+ and CD4+ T cells were negatively isolated; TEMRA cells were FACS-enriched. Reverse transcription of roughly 0.5 to 1 ug RNA used random hexamers. Coverage of TCR beta CDR3 amplification by immunoSEQ multiplex PCR extended to 54 Vbeta and 13 Jbeta. One entry per CDR3 protein results from TCRdb running MiXCR on the immunoSEQ multiplex PCR reads. The sample shows roughly 200,000 distinct CDR3 sequences, around 93% of them seen only once. Germline CDR1 and CDR2: SGHRS and YFSETQ. With 3 bases clipped from V and 2 bases from J, the junction kept 7 bases outside the gene matches. The CDR3 consists of 16 residues.

This chain uses TRBV5-1 with TRBJ2-2; 7 nucleotides match TRBD2. This receptor was identified in a human donor in good health. What was sequenced was CD4+ T cells from PBMCs. CDR3 bases: TGCGCCAGCAGCTGGACCGGGACTACAAACACCGGGGAGCTGTTTTTT. As protein: CASSWTGTTNTGELFF. The full variable domain, completed using reference TRBV5-1 and TRBJ2-2, is KAGVTQTPRYLIKTRGQQVTLSCSPISGHRSVSWYQQTPGQGLQFLFEYFSETQRNKGNFPGRFSGRQFSNSRSEMNVSTLELGDSALYLCASSWTGTTNTGELFFGEGSRLTVL.